This TCR beta chain was documented in a study of CD8 T cells in Susac syndrome. TEMRA cells were enriched by FACS, while CD8+ and CD4+ T cells were obtained through a negative isolation that was performed magnetically. Reverse transcription of roughly 0.45 to 1 ug RNA used random hexamers. Multiplex PCR with immunoSEQ amplified the TCR beta CDR3 across 54 Vbeta and 13 Jbeta. MiXCR, applied by TCRdb to the immunoSEQ multiplex PCR reads, yields one record per CDR3 protein. The sample holds about 400,000 distinct CDR3 sequences, about 85% seen once. A note on this clonotype: Its antigen is still unknown.

Regarding the study as a whole: The study conceded that relatively few individuals underwent its TCR sequencing and HLA analysis.

V was cut by 7 bases and J by 0 bases, with 12 bases left in between. Germline assignment: CDR1 SQVTM and CDR2 ANQGSEA. This CDR3 region has 13 residues. The rearrangement uses TRBV29-1 and TRBJ1-1, with D hard to call. Sequencing was done on a sample of CD8+ T cells from PBMCs. This receptor was obtained from a human donor with multiple sclerosis. CDR3 in amino acids: CSGFHQVNTEAFF. As DNA, the CDR3 is TGCAGCGGATTCCACCAGGTGAACACTGAAGCTTTCTTT.